This TCR beta chain derives from a study of post-analysis software for immune sequencing data. Unique molecular identifiers featured in each of the TCR beta cDNA libraries. TCRdb reanalysed the PCR reads using MiXCR and keeps one entry per CDR3 protein. The data hold about 620,000 distinct CDR3 sequences, with roughly two fifths observed a single time. Findings and caveats of the study: Those with multiple sclerosis, the patient group, showed significantly lower normalized Chao1 diversity than controls. With TRBV5-6, TRBV5-1 and TRBV20-1 included, about 5 TRBV segments were more frequent in patients than in controls. By F measure, samples from a shared preparation batch strongly co-clustered.

Details on this clonotype: Its antigen is not identified.

The CDR3 spans 15 residues. The germline V gene encodes CDR1 SGHRS and CDR2 YFSETQ. V lost 4 bases and J lost 6; bases outside the gene matches: 12. The sequence was obtained from a girl aged 5-17 years with multiple sclerosis. Sequencing was carried out using blood. This chain connects TRBV5-1 to TRBJ2-7; 8 nucleotides line up with TRBD2. The CDR3 DNA reads as TGCGCCAGCAGCGTGGGGACTAGGACGGCCGGCGAGCAGTACTTC. It yields the protein CASSVGTRTAGEQYF.